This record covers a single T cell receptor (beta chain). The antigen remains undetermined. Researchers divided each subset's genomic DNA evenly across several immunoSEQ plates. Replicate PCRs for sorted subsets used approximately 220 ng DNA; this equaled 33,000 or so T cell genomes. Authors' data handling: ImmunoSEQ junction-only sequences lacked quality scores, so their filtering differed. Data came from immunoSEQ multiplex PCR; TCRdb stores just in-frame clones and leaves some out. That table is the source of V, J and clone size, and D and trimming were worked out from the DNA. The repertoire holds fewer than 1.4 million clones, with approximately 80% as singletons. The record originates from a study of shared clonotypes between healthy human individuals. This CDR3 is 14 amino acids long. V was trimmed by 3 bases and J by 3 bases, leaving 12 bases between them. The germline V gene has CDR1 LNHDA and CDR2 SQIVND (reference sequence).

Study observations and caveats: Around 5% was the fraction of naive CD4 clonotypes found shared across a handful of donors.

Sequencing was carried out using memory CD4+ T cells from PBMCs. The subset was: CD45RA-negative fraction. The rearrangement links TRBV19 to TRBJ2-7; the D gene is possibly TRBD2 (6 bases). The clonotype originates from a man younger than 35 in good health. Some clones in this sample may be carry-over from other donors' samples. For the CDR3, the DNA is TGTGCCAGTAGTATGTGGCGGGATTACTACGAGCAGTACTTC. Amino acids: CASSMWRDYYEQYF.